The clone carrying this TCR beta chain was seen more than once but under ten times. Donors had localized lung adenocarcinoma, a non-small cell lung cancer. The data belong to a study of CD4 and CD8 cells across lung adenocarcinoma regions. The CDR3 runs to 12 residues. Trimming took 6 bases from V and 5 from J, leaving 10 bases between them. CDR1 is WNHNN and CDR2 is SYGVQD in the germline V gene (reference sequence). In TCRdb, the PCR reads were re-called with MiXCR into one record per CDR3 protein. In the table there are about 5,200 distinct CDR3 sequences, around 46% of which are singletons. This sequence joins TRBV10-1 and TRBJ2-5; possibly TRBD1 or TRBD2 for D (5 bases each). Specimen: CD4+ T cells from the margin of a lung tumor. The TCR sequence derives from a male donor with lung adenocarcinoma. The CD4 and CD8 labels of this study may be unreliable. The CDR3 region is CASRGTTETQYF. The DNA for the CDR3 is TGCGCCAGCAGAGGGACGACGGAGACCCAGTACTTC.